The 3 T cell receptor beta chains in this list originate from one sample, sequenced in a study of regulatory T cells in long-lasting Graves disease (dated by TCRdb to the early 2020s). This specimen's time point label, interpreted: newly diagnosed GD, antithyroid drugs for less than 3 months. For both TCR sequencing and RNA sequencing, RNA was extracted from PBMCs using TRIzol. The method was multiplex PCR. Reads for this sample came from an Illumina HiSeq 4000. CDR3 regions were amplified by Arm-PCR with iRepertoire HTBI primers to construct TCR beta libraries. Starting from the raw public reads, TCRdb applied fastp trimming at Q25, assembled clones with MiXCR and retained in-frame beta chains. Duplicate CDR3 protein sequences are folded into a single record with the most common DNA and genes. The sample table contains more than 300,000 distinct CDR3 sequences; only one count was recorded for around 15% of them. About 20% of the sample belongs to the ten largest clones.

Sequenced material: peripheral blood mononuclear cells (PBMCs), taken at new diagnosis, from a patient treated with antithyroid drugs. The receptors come from a female donor with Graves disease.

This clonotype occurred a few times. The chain carries TRBV10-2 and TRBJ2-5, with TRBD2 as a possible D gene (6 bases). Per germline, CDR1 WSHSY and CDR2 SAAADI. This CDR3 has 15 amino acids. Deletions cut 4 bases from V and 2 bases from J, with 14 bases between. CDR3 sequence: CASSAQTSLQETQYF. The DNA for the CDR3 is TGCGCCAGCAGTGCCCAGACTAGTTTGCAAGAGACCCAGTACTTC.

This clonotype has a count of ten or more. V gene TRBV12-3 or TRBV12-4 combines with J gene TRBJ2-4; 9 nucleotides agree with TRBD2. J gave up 2 bases and V 4 bases, and 9 bases lay outside the gene matches. The CDR3 spans 17 residues. Here the CDR3 DNA reads TGTGCCAGCAGTTCCCGCGGGGGGGCCCCGACCAAAAACATTCAGTACTTC. Translating gives CASSSRGGAPTKNIQYF.

The V and J genes are TRBV6-5 and TRBJ1-5; D ambiguous. The germline gives CDR1 MNHEY, CDR2 SVGAGI. Trimming removed 0 bases from V and 6 bases from J, with 9 bases in between. The CDR3 runs 14 residues. CDR3 sequence: CASSYSRLRQPQHF. The CDR3 coding sequence is TGTGCCAGCAGTTACTCCCGTTTGCGTCAGCCCCAGCATTTT.